This TCR beta chain comes out of a study of blood T cell repertoires in COVID-19. Under the authors' procedure: It was from reference gene primer amplification that nucleated cell counts were estimated. Repertoires were generated with immunoSEQ multiplex PCR, while TCRdb's copy carries only in-frame clones and drops some. D and trimming come from the DNA, and the V and J calls and clone size come from that table. The data show about 50,000 clones, 78% seen once. Source material: PBMCs or T cells enriched from blood (not recorded which). This clonotype was sampled from a woman between 50 and 59 years old with acute COVID-19.

CDR3 region: CAWSPLTGYYGYTF. The CDR3 bases are TGTGCCTGGAGTCCCCTAACAGGGTACTATGGCTACACCTTC. This chain links TRBV30 with TRBJ1-2; TRBD1 is a possible D gene (6 bases). Germline CDR1 is GTSNPN and CDR2 is SVGIG (reference sequence). With 2 bases removed from V and 3 bases from J, the gap between germline ends came to 13 bases. This CDR3 comprises 14 residues.